Below, one TCR beta chain is given with its context. Time point of the sample: newly diagnosed GD, antithyroid drugs for less than 3 months. The TCR library was made from RNA that had been extracted from PBMCs in TRIzol. CDR3-region Arm-PCR and iRepertoire HTBI primers produced the TCR beta libraries. From the multiplex PCR reads, TCRdb called clonotypes with MiXCR, one entry per CDR3 protein. The sample gives about 460,000 distinct CDR3 sequences, 14% of which show up once; roughly 15% is in the top ten. This entry comes from a study of regulatory T cells in long-lasting Graves disease. CDR3 length: 16 amino acids. Germline V gene sequence: CDR1 SEHNR, CDR2 FQNEAQ (reference sequence). V lost 5 bases and J lost 10; bases outside the gene matches: 14. These records were also assigned to another study, of T cells in Graves' hyperthyroidism and ophthalmopathy.

The sequence derives from a woman in her forties or fifties with Graves disease. The V call is TRBV7-9, the J call TRBJ1-6; TRBD1 matches at 7 bases. The starting material was peripheral blood mononuclear cells (PBMCs), obtained at new diagnosis, from a patient treated with antithyroid drugs. In DNA, the CDR3 is TGTGCCAGCAGCCCCAGAGGGGACAGCCAGGCGTCACCCCTCCACTTT. Its protein is CASSPRGDSQASPLHF. Supplemented by reference TRBV7-9 and TRBJ1-6, the full variable domain reads DTGVSQNPRHKITKRGQNVTFRCDPISEHNRLYWYRQTLGQGPEFLTYFQNEAQLEKSRLLSDRFSAERPKGSFSTLEIQRTEQGDSAMYLCASSPRGDSQASPLHFGNGTRLTVT.